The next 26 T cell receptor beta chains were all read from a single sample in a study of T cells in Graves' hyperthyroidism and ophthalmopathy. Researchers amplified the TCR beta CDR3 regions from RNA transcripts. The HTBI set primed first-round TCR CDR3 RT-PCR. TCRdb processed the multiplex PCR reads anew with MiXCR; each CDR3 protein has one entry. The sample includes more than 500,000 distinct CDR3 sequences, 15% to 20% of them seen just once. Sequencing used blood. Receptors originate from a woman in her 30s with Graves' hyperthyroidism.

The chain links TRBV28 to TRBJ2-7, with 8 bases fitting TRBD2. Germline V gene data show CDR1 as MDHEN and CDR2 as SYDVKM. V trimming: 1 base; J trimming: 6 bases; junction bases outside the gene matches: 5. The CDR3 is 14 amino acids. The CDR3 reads CASSLSGGGGEQYF. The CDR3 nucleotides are TGTGCCAGCAGTTTATCGGGGGGGGGGGGCGAGCAGTACTTC.

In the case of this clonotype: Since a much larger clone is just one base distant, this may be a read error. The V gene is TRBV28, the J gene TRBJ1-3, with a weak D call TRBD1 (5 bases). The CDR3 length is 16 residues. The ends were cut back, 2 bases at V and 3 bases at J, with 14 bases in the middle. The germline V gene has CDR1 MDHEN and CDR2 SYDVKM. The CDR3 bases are TGTGCCAGCAGTTTACCCCCGGGGGATGGTGGAAACACCATATATTTT. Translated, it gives CASSLPPGDGGNTIYF.

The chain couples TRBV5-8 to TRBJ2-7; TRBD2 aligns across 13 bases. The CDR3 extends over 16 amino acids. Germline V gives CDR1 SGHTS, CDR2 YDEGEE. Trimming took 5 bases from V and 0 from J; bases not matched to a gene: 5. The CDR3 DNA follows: TGTGCCAGCAGTTCCGGGACTAGCGGGACCTCCTACGAGCAGTACTTC. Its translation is CASSSGTSGTSYEQYF.

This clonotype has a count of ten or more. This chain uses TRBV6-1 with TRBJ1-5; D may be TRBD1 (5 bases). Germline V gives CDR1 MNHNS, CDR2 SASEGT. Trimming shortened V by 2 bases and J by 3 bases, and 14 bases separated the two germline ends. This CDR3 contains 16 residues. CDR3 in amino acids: CASSESPPGTNQPQHF. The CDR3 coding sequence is TGTGCCAGCAGTGAAAGCCCCCCAGGGACCAATCAGCCCCAGCATTTT.

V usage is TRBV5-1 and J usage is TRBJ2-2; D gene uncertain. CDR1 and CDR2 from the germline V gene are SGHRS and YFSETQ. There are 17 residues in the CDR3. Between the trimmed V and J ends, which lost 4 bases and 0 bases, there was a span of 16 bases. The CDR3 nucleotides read TGCGCCAGCAGCCCACGCTTGACTGCCGCGAACACCGGGGAGCTGTTTTTT. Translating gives CASSPRLTAANTGELFF.

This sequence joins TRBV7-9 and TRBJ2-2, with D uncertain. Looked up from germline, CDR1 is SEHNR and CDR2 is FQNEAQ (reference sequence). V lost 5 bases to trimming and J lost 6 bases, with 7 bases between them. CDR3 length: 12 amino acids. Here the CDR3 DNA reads TGTGCCAGCAGCCAAAGTGCCGGGGAGCTGTTTTTT. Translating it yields CASSQSAGELFF.

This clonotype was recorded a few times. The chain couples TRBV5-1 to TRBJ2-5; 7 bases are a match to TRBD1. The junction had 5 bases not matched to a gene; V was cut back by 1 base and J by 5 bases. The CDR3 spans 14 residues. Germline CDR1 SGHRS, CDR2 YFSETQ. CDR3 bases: TGCGCCAGCAGCTTGCGAGTAGGGGGCGAGACCCAGTACTTC. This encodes CASSLRVGGETQYF.

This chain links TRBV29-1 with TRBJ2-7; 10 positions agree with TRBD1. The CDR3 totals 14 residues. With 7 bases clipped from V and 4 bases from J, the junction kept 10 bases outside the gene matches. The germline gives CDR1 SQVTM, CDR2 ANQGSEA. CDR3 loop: CSAIPGQGSYEQYF. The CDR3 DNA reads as TGCAGCGCCATCCCGGGACAGGGGTCATACGAGCAGTACTTC.

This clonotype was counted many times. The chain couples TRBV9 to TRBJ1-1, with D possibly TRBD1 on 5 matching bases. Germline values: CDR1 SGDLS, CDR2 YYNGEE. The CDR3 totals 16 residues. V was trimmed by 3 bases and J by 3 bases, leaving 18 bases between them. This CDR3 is CASSGPGPYRHTEAFF. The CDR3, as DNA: TGTGCCAGCAGCGGGCCCGGCCCCTACAGGCACACTGAAGCTTTCTTT.

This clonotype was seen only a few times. This chain's CDR3 is CASSKGARLALSYEQYF. The DNA for the CDR3 is TGTGCCTCAAGCAAGGGGGCTAGACTAGCCCTCTCCTACGAGCAGTACTTC. The chain is built from TRBV28 and TRBJ2-7; D may be TRBD1 or TRBD2 (7 bases each). Germline-derived CDR1 and CDR2 are MDHEN and SYDVKM. This CDR3 has 17 amino acids. V gave up 11 bases and J gave up 0 bases, with 26 bases separating them.

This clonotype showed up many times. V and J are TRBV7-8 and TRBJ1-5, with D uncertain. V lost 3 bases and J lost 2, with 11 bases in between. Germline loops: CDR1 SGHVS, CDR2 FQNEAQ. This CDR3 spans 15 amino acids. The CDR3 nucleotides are TGTGCCAGCAGCTTGGACCAGCGCGGCAATCAGCCCCAGCATTTT. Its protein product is CASSLDQRGNQPQHF.

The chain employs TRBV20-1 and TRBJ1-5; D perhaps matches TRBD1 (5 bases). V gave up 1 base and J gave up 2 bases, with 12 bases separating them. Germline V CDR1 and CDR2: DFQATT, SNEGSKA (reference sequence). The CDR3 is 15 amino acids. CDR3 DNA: TGCAGTGCTAGAGCAAGAAGAGGGGGCAATCAGCCCCAGCATTTT. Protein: CSARARRGGNQPQHF.

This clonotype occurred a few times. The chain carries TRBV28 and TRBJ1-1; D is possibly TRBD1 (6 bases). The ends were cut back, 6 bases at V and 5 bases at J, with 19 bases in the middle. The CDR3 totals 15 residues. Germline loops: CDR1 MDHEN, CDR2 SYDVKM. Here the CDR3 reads CASRATGGANTEAFF. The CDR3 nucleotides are TGTGCCAGCAGGGCGACAGGTGGGGCGAATACTGAAGCTTTCTTT.

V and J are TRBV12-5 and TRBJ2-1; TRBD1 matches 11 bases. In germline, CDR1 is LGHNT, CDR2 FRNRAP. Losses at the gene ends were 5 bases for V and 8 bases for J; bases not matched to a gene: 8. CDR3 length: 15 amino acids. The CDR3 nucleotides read TGTGCTAGTGGTCCGGGACAGGGGGTCGGGGATGAGCAGTTCTTC. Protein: CASGPGQGVGDEQFF.

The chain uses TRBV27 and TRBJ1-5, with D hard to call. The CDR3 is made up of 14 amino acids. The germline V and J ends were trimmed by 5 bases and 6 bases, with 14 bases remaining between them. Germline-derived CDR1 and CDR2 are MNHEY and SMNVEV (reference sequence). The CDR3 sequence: CASSPPTGGQPQHF. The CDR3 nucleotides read TGTGCCAGCAGTCCCCCGACGGGAGGTCAGCCCCAGCATTTT.

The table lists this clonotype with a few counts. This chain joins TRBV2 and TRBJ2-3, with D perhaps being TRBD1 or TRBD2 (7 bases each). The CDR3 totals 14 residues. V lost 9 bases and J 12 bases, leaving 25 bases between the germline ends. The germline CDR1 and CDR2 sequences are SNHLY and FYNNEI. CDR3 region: CASRASGGAQIQYF. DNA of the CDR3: TGTGCCAGTCGAGCCTCAGGGGGGGCACAGATACAGTATTTT.

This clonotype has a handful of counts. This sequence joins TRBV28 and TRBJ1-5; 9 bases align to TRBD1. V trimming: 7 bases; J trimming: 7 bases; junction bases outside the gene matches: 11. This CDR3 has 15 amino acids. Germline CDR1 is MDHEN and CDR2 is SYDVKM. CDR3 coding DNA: TGTGCCAGCAAATTAGTGGGACAGGGATTACAGCCCCAGCATTTT. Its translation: CASKLVGQGLQPQHF.

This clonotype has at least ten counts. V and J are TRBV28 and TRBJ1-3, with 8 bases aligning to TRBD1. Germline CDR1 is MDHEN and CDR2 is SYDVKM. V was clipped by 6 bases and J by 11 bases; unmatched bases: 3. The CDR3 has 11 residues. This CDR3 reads CASRSQGAIYF. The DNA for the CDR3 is TGTGCCAGCAGGTCACAGGGGGCCATATATTTT. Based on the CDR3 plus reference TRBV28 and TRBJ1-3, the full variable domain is DVKVTQSSRYLVKRTGEKVFLECVQDMDHENMFWYRQDPGLGLRLIYFSYDVKMKEKGDIPEGYSVSREKKERFSLILESASTNQTSMYLCASRSQGAIYFGEGSWLTVV.

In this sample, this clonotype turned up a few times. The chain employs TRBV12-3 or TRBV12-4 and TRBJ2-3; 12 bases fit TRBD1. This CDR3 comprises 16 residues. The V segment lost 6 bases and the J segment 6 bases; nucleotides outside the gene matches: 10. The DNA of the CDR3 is TGTGCCAGCAGCACCGGGACAGGGGGCCGGGAGGATACGCAGTATTTT. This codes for CASSTGTGGREDTQYF.

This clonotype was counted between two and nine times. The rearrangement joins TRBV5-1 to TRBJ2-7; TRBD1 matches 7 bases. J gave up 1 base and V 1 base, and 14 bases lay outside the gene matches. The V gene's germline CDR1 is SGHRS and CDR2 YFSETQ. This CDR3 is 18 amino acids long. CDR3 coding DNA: TGCGCCAGCAGCTTGAGGGTCTCCAGGGGGAGTTTTTCCTACGAGCAGTACTTC. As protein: CASSLRVSRGSFSYEQYF.

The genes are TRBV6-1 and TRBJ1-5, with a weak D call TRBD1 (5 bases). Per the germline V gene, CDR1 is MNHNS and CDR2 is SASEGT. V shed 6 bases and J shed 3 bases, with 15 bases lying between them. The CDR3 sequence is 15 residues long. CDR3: CASRSAGASNQPQHF. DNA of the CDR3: TGTGCCAGCAGATCCGCCGGGGCTTCCAATCAGCCCCAGCATTTT.

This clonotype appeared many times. The CDR3 sequence is CASTSYNEQFF. The DNA for the CDR3 is TGTGCCAGCACCTCTTACAATGAGCAGTTCTTC. This chain uses TRBV12-3 or TRBV12-4 with TRBJ2-1, with no clear D. V was shortened by 7 bases and J by 4 bases, with 5 bases between the two germline ends. The CDR3 spans 11 residues.

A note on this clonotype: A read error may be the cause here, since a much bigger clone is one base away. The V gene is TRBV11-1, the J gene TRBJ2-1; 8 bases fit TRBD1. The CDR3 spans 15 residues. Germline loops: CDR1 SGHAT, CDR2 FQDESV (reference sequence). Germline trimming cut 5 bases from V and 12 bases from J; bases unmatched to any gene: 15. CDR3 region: CASSPSDRVKGGQFF. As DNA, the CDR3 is TGTGCCAGCAGCCCCTCGGACAGGGTAAAAGGTGGGCAGTTCTTC.

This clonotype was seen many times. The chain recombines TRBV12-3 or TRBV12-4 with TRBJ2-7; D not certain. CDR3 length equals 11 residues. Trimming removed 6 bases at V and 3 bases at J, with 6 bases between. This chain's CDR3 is CASSINYEQYF. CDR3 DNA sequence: TGTGCCAGCAGCATAAACTACGAGCAGTACTTC.

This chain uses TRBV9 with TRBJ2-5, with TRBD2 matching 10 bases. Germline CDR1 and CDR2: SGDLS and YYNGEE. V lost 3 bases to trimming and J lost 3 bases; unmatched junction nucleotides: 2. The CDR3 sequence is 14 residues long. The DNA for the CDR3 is TGTGCCAGCAGCGCAGGACTAGCGGAAGAGACCCAGTACTTC. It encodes CASSAGLAEETQYF.

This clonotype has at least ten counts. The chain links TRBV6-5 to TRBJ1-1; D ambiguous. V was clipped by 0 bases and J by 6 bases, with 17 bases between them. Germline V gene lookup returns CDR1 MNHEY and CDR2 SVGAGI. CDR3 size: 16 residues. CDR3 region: CASSYSMAGGGSEAFF. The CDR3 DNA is TGTGCCAGCAGTTACTCGATGGCAGGAGGAGGCTCTGAAGCTTTCTTT.